This TCR beta chain came from a study of blood T cell repertoires in COVID-19. Study information: Italy, Spain and the United States were the sources of the convalescent and acute COVID-19 samples. The analysed material was cDNA or gDNA that came from T cells, B-cell-depleted T cells, or PBMCs.

Within the 2 weeks before study entry, each person in the exposed group met a COVID-19 case. V lost 5 bases, J lost 6 bases, and 17 bases lay in between. Germline V gene lookup returns CDR1 SGHVS and CDR2 FNYEAQ. The CDR3 spans 15 residues. Authors' analysis steps: Amplification with reference gene primers provided the estimates of nucleated cell counts. Profiling relied on immunoSEQ multiplex PCR, and the TCRdb table lists in-frame clones only, not all of them. V, J and clone size derive from that table, while D and trimming were established from the DNA sequence. The sample lists a few hundred thousand clones, roughly 90% occurring once.

Sequenced: PBMCs or T cells enriched from blood (not recorded which). This receptor was identified in a woman aged 25 to 39 who had been exposed to COVID-19. The chain recombines TRBV7-6 with TRBJ2-1, with D maybe TRBD1 (6 bases). CDR3 residues: CASSRLWDKTNEQFF. Written as DNA, the CDR3 is TGTGCCAGCAGCCGCTTGTGGGACAAGACCAATGAGCAGTTCTTC.